The clone carrying this T cell receptor beta chain was counted a few times. Its antigen remains unknown. These data are taken from a study of PD-1 blockade in mismatch repair-deficient tumors. The germline V gene encodes CDR1 LGHNT and CDR2 FRNRAP. The CDR3 extends over 13 amino acids. V lost 4 bases to trimming and J lost 7 bases; unmatched junction nucleotides: 2. Assay: immunoSEQ multiplex PCR; the TCRdb copy retains only in-frame clones and omits some. The data show around 52,000 clones, over 70% seen once. The study, taken as a whole, reports: Tumor-resident clones, often undetectable pretreatment in blood, expanded then contracted after pembrolizumab.

This TCR derives from an adult with mismatch repair-deficient cancer. The V gene is TRBV12-5, the J gene TRBJ2-1; 9 nucleotides line up with TRBD1. The material sequenced was peripheral blood, taken about 4.5 months after starting pembrolizumab. CDR3 sequence (DNA): TGTGCTAGTGGTTCAGGGACAGGGAATGAGCAGTTCTTC. It encodes CASGSGTGNEQFF.